This paragraph covers one T cell receptor (beta chain) sequence. The antigen remains undetermined. The naive CD8 subset, CD45RO-negative cells positively selected for CCR7, excluded terminally differentiated effector memory CD45RA+ cells. The data are from a study of shared clonotypes between healthy human individuals. Clones were sequenced by immunoSEQ multiplex PCR, and TCRdb holds only the in-frame ones, with some missing. This sample yields hundreds of thousands of clones, of which approximately 96% are seen a single time; roughly 0.1% belongs to the top ten. Study conclusions and caveats: Limited genetic and exposure-history diversity came from having few donors.

The germline gives CDR1 MDHEN, CDR2 SYDVKM. V lost 6 bases and J lost 5, with 19 bases in between. This CDR3 is 15 amino acids long. The sequenced sample consisted of naive CD8+ T cells sorted from blood. The TCR was taken from a woman in her twenties or thirties in good health. The V gene is TRBV28, the J gene TRBJ2-5; D gene unclear. The CDR3 loop is CASSPYLASGETQYF. The CDR3, as DNA: TGTGCCAGCAGCCCTTACCTGGCGTCCGGGGAGACCCAGTACTTC.